This T cell receptor (beta chain) is drawn from a study of blood T cell repertoires in COVID-19. About the research overall: Material from acute and convalescent COVID-19 was sourced from the United States, Italy and Spain. The cDNA or gDNA used as material had been derived from T cells, B-cell-depleted T cells, or PBMCs.

CDR1 is SQVTM and CDR2 is ANQGSEA in the germline V gene. V gave up 6 bases and J gave up 4 bases, with 14 bases separating them. This CDR3 region has 13 residues. Study processing details: Reference gene primers were amplified, and this amplification served to estimate nucleated cell counts. The protocol was immunoSEQ multiplex PCR, while the TCRdb copy is restricted to in-frame clones and leaves out a portion. From that table come the V and J calls and clone size; the DNA was used to work out D and trimming. The sample yields about 400,000 clones, around 89% seen once. This chain joins TRBV29-1 and TRBJ2-3, with unresolved D. This clonotype was sampled from a woman between 25 and 40 years old with acute or convalescent COVID-19. The sequencing input was peripheral blood. The CDR3 DNA follows: TGCAGCGTCGGGTCGATGTATTCAGATACGCAGTATTTT. Amino acids: CSVGSMYSDTQYF.